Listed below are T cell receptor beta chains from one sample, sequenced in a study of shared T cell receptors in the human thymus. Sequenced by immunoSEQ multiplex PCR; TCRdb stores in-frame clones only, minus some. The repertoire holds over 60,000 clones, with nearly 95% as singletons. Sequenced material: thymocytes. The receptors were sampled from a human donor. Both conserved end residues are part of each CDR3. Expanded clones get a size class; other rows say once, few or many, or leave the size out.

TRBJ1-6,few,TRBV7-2,CASSSLDRPTSPLHF
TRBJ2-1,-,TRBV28,CASSFLGVGTDSYNEQFF
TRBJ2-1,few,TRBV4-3,CASSQGKGVSTTYNEQFF
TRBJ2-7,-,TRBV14,CASSRSEHYTVHLSYEQYF
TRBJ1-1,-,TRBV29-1,CSVVGGTEAFF
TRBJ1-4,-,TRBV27,CASSSPGTGWSTNEKLFF
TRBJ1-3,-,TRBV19,CASSNRDRGYSGNTIYF
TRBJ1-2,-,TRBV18,CASSPLQGPPIGYTF
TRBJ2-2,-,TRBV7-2,CASSPPAGGPNTGELFF
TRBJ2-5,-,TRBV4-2,CASSQDGQRGQETQYF
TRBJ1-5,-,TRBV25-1,CASSEERDRGITAPAF
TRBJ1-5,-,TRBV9,CASSVGGPNQPQHF
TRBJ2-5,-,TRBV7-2,CASSLVTSGGSFETQYF
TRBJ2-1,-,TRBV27,CASSLRTSGADRPNEQFF
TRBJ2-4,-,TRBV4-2,CASSQSLPLAGPQNIQYF
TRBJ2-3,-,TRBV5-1,CASSCPEGGNSADTQYF
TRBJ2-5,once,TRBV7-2,CASSGARGGGAGETQYF
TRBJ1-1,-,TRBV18,CASSCRDRGPGGEAFF
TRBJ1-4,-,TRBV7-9,CASSLRWTRMATNEKLFF
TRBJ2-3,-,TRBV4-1,CASSTPSGGGGTDTQYF
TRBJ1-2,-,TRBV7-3,CASSLLGAYRANYGYTF
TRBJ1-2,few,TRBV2,CASSPDRLVYGYTF
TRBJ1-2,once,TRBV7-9,CASSPRDRRGAYYGYTF
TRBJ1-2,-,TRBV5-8,CASSTDRRGYTF
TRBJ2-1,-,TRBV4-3,CASSQAPWDLNYNEQFF
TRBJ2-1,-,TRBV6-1,CASSLGPFEQFF
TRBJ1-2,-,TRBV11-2,CASRGARGRKNYGYTF
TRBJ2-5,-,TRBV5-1,CASSWGPSETQYF
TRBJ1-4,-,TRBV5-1,CASSPERQGRKATNEKLFF
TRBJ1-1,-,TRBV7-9,CASSPRRQGNTEAFF
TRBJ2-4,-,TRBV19,CASSIVARGTKNIQYF
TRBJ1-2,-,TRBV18,CASSPPGVDRVGPSYGYTF
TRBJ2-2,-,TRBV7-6,CASSYTSGGNTGELFF
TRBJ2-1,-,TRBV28,CASSLRGPGHNEQFF
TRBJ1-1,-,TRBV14,CASSQLPGPKENTEAFF
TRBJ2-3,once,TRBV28,CASSFGQGADTQYF
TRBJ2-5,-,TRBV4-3,CASSQARRRTNQETQYF
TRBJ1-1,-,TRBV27,CASGSRGLNTEAFF
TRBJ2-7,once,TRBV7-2,CASSFIPTYEQYF
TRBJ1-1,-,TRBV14,CASSQDHYTEAFF